The clone carrying this T cell receptor (beta chain) showed up many times. The data derive from a study of HIV-infected patients and healthy controls. TCRdb redid the calling of the 5' RACE reads with MiXCR, one entry per CDR3 protein. The profile shows more than 60,000 distinct CDR3 sequences, about a fifth of them singletons. The sequence was obtained from a human donor in good health. The sample comprised CD4+ T cells from blood.

The CDR3: CASSQDWGRATDTQYF. CDR3 in DNA: TGTGCCAGCAGCCAAGATTGGGGGAGGGCCACAGATACGCAGTATTTT. This chain links TRBV4-2 with TRBJ2-3, with 7 bases matching TRBD2. The CDR3 sequence is 16 residues long. Germline loops: CDR1 LGHNA, CDR2 YNFKEQ. Germline trimming cut 0 bases from V and 2 bases from J; bases unmatched to any gene: 5.